Each of the 18 T cell receptor beta chains below was sequenced from the same sample in a study of Ad26.COV2.S vaccination and SARS-CoV-2 variants. Treatment reported: around 19 received Ad26.COV2.S at low or high dose, single or two shots; a few received placebo; per-sample allocation not given. Each sample was drawn 63 days after the first injection (of vaccine or placebo). The method was immunoSEQ multiplex PCR; TCRdb's version includes in-frame clones alone and lacks a portion of them. The data show approximately 460,000 clones, approximately 90% seen once. Here the sequenced sample was peripheral blood, taken in a trial of Ad26.COV2.S vaccine versus placebo. The source is a person aged 18 to 59 who received the Ad26.COV2.S COVID-19 vaccine or a placebo.

The chain recombines TRBV24-1 with TRBJ1-1; 8 positions match TRBD1. CDR3 length: 15 amino acids. Germline V gene lookup returns CDR1 KGHDR and CDR2 SFDVKD. With V trimmed by 5 bases and J by 1 base, 5 bases remained unmatched. This chain's CDR3 is CATSGSGGRNTEAFF. The DNA of the CDR3 is TGTGCCACCAGTGGGTCAGGGGGCCGGAACACTGAAGCTTTCTTT.

This clone has a single count. V gene TRBV30 combines with J gene TRBJ1-1, with D hard to call. V dropped 1 base and J dropped 1 base, with 10 bases sitting between them. CDR1 is GTSNPN and CDR2 is SVGIG in the germline V gene (reference sequence). There are 14 residues in the CDR3. This chain's CDR3 is CAWSDFRENTEAFF. CDR3 bases: TGTGCCTGGAGTGATTTCCGGGAGAACACTGAAGCTTTCTTT.

V usage is TRBV10-1 and J usage is TRBJ1-1; D is possibly TRBD1 (5 bases). In germline, CDR1 is WNHNN, CDR2 SYGVQD (reference sequence). The CDR3 has 13 residues. V lost 1 base and J lost 6, with 9 bases in between. The DNA of the CDR3 is TGCGCCAGCAGTGAGTACGTAGGGGCTGAAGCTTTCTTT. Amino acid sequence: CASSEYVGAEAFF.

The chain uses TRBV5-1 and TRBJ1-1; D is unclear. V was clipped by 4 bases and J by 1 base, with 11 bases between them. Per germline, CDR1 SGHRS and CDR2 YFSETQ. CDR3 length equals 14 residues. The chain's CDR3 is CASSPVLPNTEAFF. The CDR3 bases are TGCGCCAGCAGCCCTGTCCTCCCGAACACTGAAGCTTTCTTT.

The chain carries TRBV7-2 and TRBJ1-6; tentative D call: TRBD1 (5 bases). The ends were cut back, 1 base at V and 6 bases at J, with 10 bases in the middle. This CDR3 spans 15 amino acids. Germline V gives CDR1 SGHTA, CDR2 FQGNSA. In DNA form, the CDR3 reads TGTGCCAGCAGCTTAGTGCAGGGCCCTAATTCACCCCTCCACTTT. This encodes CASSLVQGPNSPLHF.

This chain uses TRBV29-1 with TRBJ2-5; tentative D call: TRBD2 (5 bases). Germline lookup yields CDR1 SQVTM and CDR2 ANQGSEA. CDR3 length: 11 residues. CDR3 protein: CGSGSFETQYF. The CDR3 nucleotides read TGCGGGTCGGGGAGTTTCGAGACCCAGTACTTC.

J is TRBJ2-7 and V is TRBV27; 9 nucleotides agree with TRBD1. V shed 4 bases and J 2 bases; nucleotides not matched to a gene: 6. Germline V gene data show CDR1 as MNHEY and CDR2 as SMNVEV (reference sequence). This CDR3 is 15 amino acids long. As DNA, the CDR3 is TGTGCCAGCAGTTCCCGACAGGGGGACACCTACGAGCAGTACTTC. Translated: CASSSRQGDTYEQYF.

This clone is a singleton in its sample. This chain links TRBV19 with TRBJ1-5; no clear D gene. Germline loops: CDR1 LNHDA, CDR2 SQIVND (reference sequence). V gave up 1 base and J gave up 0 bases, with 10 bases separating them. There are 16 residues in the CDR3. In DNA, the CDR3 is TGTGCCAGTAGTATAGTCGGCTTCCTTAGCAATCAGCCCCAGCATTTT. Translation gives CASSIVGFLSNQPQHF.

V gene TRBV5-1 combines with J gene TRBJ1-1; TRBD1 agrees at 8 bases. The trim removed 0 bases at V and 4 bases at J, leaving 11 bases unmatched. The CDR3 extends over 17 amino acids. Per the germline V gene, CDR1 is SGHRS and CDR2 is YFSETQ. For the CDR3, the DNA is TGCGCCAGCAGCTTGGCAGGGCAGGGGGCGGCCGTCACTGAAGCTTTCTTT. It codes for CASSLAGQGAAVTEAFF.

CDR3 DNA: TGTGCCAGCAGTTCCAGGGTGAACACTGAAGCTTTCTTT. Protein sequence: CASSSRVNTEAFF. V gene TRBV6-4 combines with J gene TRBJ1-1, with a possible D match to TRBD1 (5 bases). Trimming took off 5 bases at V and 0 bases at J, with 7 bases between the two ends. The CDR3 consists of 13 residues. Germline assignment: CDR1 MRHNA and CDR2 SNTAGT.

The chain carries TRBV18 and TRBJ1-2, with 7 bases that match TRBD1. Trimming removed 6 bases from V and 4 bases from J; junction bases left unmatched: 8. CDR3 size: 14 residues. Germline V lookup: CDR1 KGHSH, CDR2 LQKENI. The CDR3: CASSSVQGLYGYTF. Written as DNA, the CDR3 is TGTGCCAGCTCGTCCGTACAGGGGCTCTATGGCTACACCTTC.

The V call is TRBV6-5, the J call TRBJ1-4; the D is unclear. This CDR3 contains 15 residues. The germline V gene encodes CDR1 MNHEY and CDR2 SVGAGI. Between the trimmed V and J ends, which lost 0 bases and 9 bases, there was a span of 14 bases. CDR3 sequence reads: CASSYSISGLQKLFF. The CDR3 bases are TGTGCCAGCAGTTACTCGATTTCCGGCTTGCAAAAACTGTTTTTT.

V gene TRBV28 combines with J gene TRBJ2-1; a possible D gene is TRBD1 (5 bases). Trimming removed 6 bases from V and 9 bases from J, with 15 bases in between. Per the germline V gene, CDR1 is MDHEN and CDR2 is SYDVKM. This CDR3 spans 13 amino acids. The chain's CDR3 is CASRLQGTGEQFF. As DNA, the CDR3 is TGTGCCAGCAGACTTCAGGGAACAGGTGAGCAGTTCTTC.

The chain links TRBV7-8 to TRBJ1-1; the D is unclear. Looked up from germline, CDR1 is SGHVS and CDR2 is FQNEAQ. The CDR3 covers 16 residues. V was trimmed by 2 bases and J by 3 bases, leaving 16 bases between them. The CDR3 nucleotides are TGTGCCAGCAGCTTATTACCCCCCGGGAGGGACACTGAAGCTTTCTTT. This encodes CASSLLPPGRDTEAFF. Combining the CDR3 with reference TRBV7-8 and TRBJ1-1 gives the whole variable domain GAGVSQSPRYKVAKRGQDVALRCDPISGHVSLFWYQQALGQGPEFLTYFQNEAQLDKSGLPSDRFFAERPEGSVSTLKIQRTQQEDSAVYLCASSLLPPGRDTEAFFGQGTRLTVV.

This clone occurred a few times. The rearrangement uses TRBV27 and TRBJ2-2, with a possible D match to TRBD1 (5 bases). Trimming removed 3 bases from V and 5 bases from J, with 13 bases in between. Germline assignment: CDR1 MNHEY and CDR2 SMNVEV (reference sequence). The CDR3 length is 15 residues. CDR3 region: CASSLGQAGTGELFF. CDR3 sequence (DNA): TGTGCCAGCAGTTTGGGGCAGGCTGGGACCGGGGAGCTGTTTTTT.

The chain carries TRBV15 and TRBJ2-7; no clear D gene. The V end was cut by 0 bases, the J end by 0 bases, with 9 bases between. In germline, CDR1 is LNHNV, CDR2 YYDKDF (reference sequence). This CDR3 has 15 amino acids. CDR3 bases: TGTGCCACCAGCAGAGACCTTGGGCCCTCCTACGAGCAGTACTTC. Amino acids: CATSRDLGPSYEQYF.

The chain links TRBV4-3 to TRBJ1-1; D might be TRBD1 (6 bases). The CDR3 is 18 residues long. V lost 2 bases to trimming and J lost 4 bases, with 23 bases between them. Germline V gene sequence: CDR1 LGHNA, CDR2 YSLEER. The CDR3 bases are TGCGCCAGCAGCCAAAATCGACAGGCCTATTTTGGGGGCACTGAAGCTTTCTTT. Protein sequence: CASSQNRQAYFGGTEAFF.

The J gene is TRBJ1-2, the V gene TRBV27; no reliable D call. Germline-derived CDR1 and CDR2 are MNHEY and SMNVEV (reference sequence). V lost 6 bases and J 4 bases, leaving 12 bases between the germline ends. This CDR3 comprises 13 residues. CDR3 DNA sequence: TGTGCCAGCAGCCGTAGCATGAGCTATGGCTACACCTTC. Translation: CASSRSMSYGYTF.